This T cell receptor beta chain was profiled in a study of monozygotic twins with inflammatory bowel disease. Study-wide points: The sharing of clonotypes with others was lower in IBD patients than in healthy twins, especially with disease activity. Repertoire likeness was no different across concordant and discordant twins, perhaps owing to restricted power. Support for any single strong IBD-associated signal or clonotype was not found.

As for this clonotype: Antigen unknown.

UMIs bearing a 6-nucleotide sample barcode were added through template switching. TCRdb re-called the 5' RACE reads and catalogs CDR3 proteins one per entry, DNA excluded. The sample's table shows approximately 400,000 distinct CDR3 sequences. Sequencing was carried out using blood. The clonotype was recovered from a human donor with ulcerative colitis or Crohn's disease, or a healthy co-twin of an affected twin (not recorded which).

The CDR3 reads CVSSYGSNYGYTF. The rearrangement uses TRBV12-3 or TRBV12-4 and TRBJ1-2. The CDR3 runs 13 residues.